Sequencing of this T cell receptor beta chain was carried out in a study of blood T cell repertoires in COVID-19. Whole-study context: Sources were T cells, B-cell-depleted T cells, or PBMCs; the material itself was cDNA or gDNA.

This clone has a count of ten or more. The germline gives CDR1 SGHRS, CDR2 YFSETQ. Trimming shortened V by 3 bases and J by 0 bases, and 6 bases separated the two germline ends. The CDR3 spans 13 residues. Here immunoSEQ multiplex PCR was the method, and the copy in TCRdb shows in-frame clones only, minus some. This table holds approximately 410,000 clones, roughly 89% found once. This chain links TRBV5-1 with TRBJ1-1; D is unresolved. Sequenced material: peripheral blood. The sequence derives from a woman under 40 with active or convalescent COVID-19. CDR3 bases: TGCGCCAGCAGCTCAAACATGAACACTGAAGCTTTCTTT. Translation: CASSSNMNTEAFF.